This T cell receptor (beta chain) was identified during a study of cytomegalovirus exposure and HLA in healthy donors. The PCR was carried out with 60 Vbeta primers and 13 Jbeta primers. Generated by immunoSEQ multiplex PCR, the TCRdb table keeps only in-frame clones and is missing some. The sample holds about 80,000 clones, about 80% seen once. The CDR3 length is 16 residues. The V end lost 6 bases, the J end lost 5 bases, and 21 bases lay between the germline ends. CDR1 is LGHNA, CDR2 YNFKEQ, per germline. The origin of this receptor is a man aged 45-65 years in good health and CMV-seronegative. The J gene is TRBJ2-3, the V gene TRBV4-2; D may be TRBD2 (7 bases). Sequencing used PBMCs. The CDR3 reads CASRWVGGPGGDTQYF. The CDR3 bases are TGTGCCAGCAGATGGGTCGGGGGGCCGGGTGGAGATACGCAGTATTTT.